A single T cell receptor beta chain is shown here with its context. This clone was picked up a small number of times. No cognate antigen has been identified for it. Per-base qualities were not stored, and no clone one base away is much larger. The library was built by means of the immunoSEQ multiplex PCR assay. For most patients, genomic DNA was isolated with the Qiagen DNeasy Blood and Tissue Kit and shipped frozen to Adaptive Biotechnologies for TCR sequencing. For most patients, high-throughput TCR-beta CDR3 sequencing of genomic DNA was performed by Adaptive Biotechnologies. As for the authors' bioinformatics: TCR sequencing data for approximately 19 patients were retrieved from Adaptive's ImmunoSEQ software; three other patients were processed with MiXCR and VDJtools. To correct CD4 versus CD8 sorting errors, any sequence found in both subsets at a frequency ratio below 5:1 was removed. CDR3 nucleotide sequences shared between donor and recipient were removed because the origin of such sequences could not be assigned. To be classed as alloreactive, a clone needed at least 2-fold expansion over unstimulated cells and a minimum CFSE-low frequency of 0.002% (template counts) or 0.001% (read counts). A clone was considered mappable if detected in the sequenced pre-transplant spleen, lymph node, or MLR CFSE-low populations of the donor or recipient. The cumulative frequency of alloreactive clones was calculated as a percentage of all sequences, weighted by copy number. Here the immuneACCESS table is served through TCRdb, limited to in-frame sequences with V and J called. Missing clones are a known gap in these copies; in checked studies unresolved V genes cover under half, and the rest lacks a known reason. V, J and clone size derive from that table, while D and trimming were established from the DNA sequence. The table for this sample lists approximately 54,000 clones; about 88% of them were counted only once. The top ten clonotypes cover 0.45% to 0.55% of the sample.

This specimen belongs to a study of graft-versus-host responses after intestinal transplantation listed by TCRdb under 2021. Broadly, across the study: Multivisceral, liver-intestinal, or isolated intestinal transplants were received by the recipients. Every recipient was given anti-thymocyte globulin induction, followed by approximately three years of maintenance tacrolimus and steroids. After intestinal transplantation, graft-versus-host and host-versus-graft alloreactive T cell clones were followed in the graft, circulation and bone marrow using bulk TCR-beta CDR3 sequencing. Alloreactive clones were identified by sequencing pre-transplant mixed lymphocyte reaction products and comparing these products with unstimulated pre-transplant donor and recipient T cells. A cohort of under 30 intestinal transplant recipients, including one retransplant, was enrolled, and a few patients lacking pretransplant specimens were excluded. Donor T cell macrochimerism was defined as a peak of at least 4% donor T cells among recipient peripheral blood mononuclear cells. Samples from a few later patients were sequenced in-house on an Illumina MiSeq with MiXCR processing rather than by the commercial service. General findings and caveats noted by the study authors: The conclusions were limited by the relatively low number and heterogeneity of the intestinal transplant patients. Early after transplant, peak levels of circulating GvH clones were found to be associated with declines in HvG clones. In patients with donor T cell macrochimerism, the allografts had high GvH to HvG T cell clonal ratios. GvH clones were found in recipient bone marrow, and some of the GvH clones appeared earlier in ileal mucosa or blood, which is consistent with an intestinal mucosal origin.

For CDR1 and CDR2, the germline V gene (reference sequence) lists GTSNPN and SVGIG. From the cysteine up to the phenylalanine, the CDR3 has a length of 14 residues. Only the CDR3 region is kept as DNA, spanning 42 bases read in frame from base 1. V lost 4 bases and J lost 4 bases; the stretch between them is 16 bases long. The sample's time point, from its label and the paper: cells obtained before transplantation from donor or recipient. CD3+CD4+ and CD3+CD8+ populations were FACS-sorted from unstimulated pre-transplant donor and recipient cells taken from spleen or lymph nodes. The clonotype comes from a human donor who was the organ donor for an intestinal transplant. The rearranged chain carries TRBV30 and TRBJ1-2, with a weak D call of TRBD1 (6 bases match). Sequencing was performed on unstimulated CD4+ T cells sorted from spleen or lymph node cells, taken before transplant. CDR3 sequence: CAWKIRGTLYGYTF. The sequenced DNA: TGTGCCTGGAAAATAAGAGGGACACTCTATGGCTACACCTTC.